The present T cell receptor beta chain was sequenced within a study of cytomegalovirus exposure and HLA in healthy donors. The wider study: There were approximately 400 genotyped donors. Of these, roughly 80% fell in the genetic ancestry cluster associated with self-reported Caucasian donors. The study's findings and limits: The study listed around 150 cytomegalovirus-associated TCR beta chains.

PCR used 60 Vbeta primers and 13 Jbeta primers. Profiling relied on immunoSEQ multiplex PCR, and the TCRdb table lists in-frame clones only, not all of them. The table shows under 200,000 clones, with 75% occurring only once. With regard to this clone: What it binds is unknown. Other DNA sequences within the sample encode an identical CDR3.

The germline gives CDR1 SGHRS, CDR2 YFSETQ. The CDR3 loop spans 15 amino acids. V shed 5 bases and J 1 base; nucleotides not matched to a gene: 9. The clonotype was recovered from a woman aged 45-60 years in good health and CMV-seropositive. V and J are TRBV5-1 and TRBJ2-7, with 7 bases lining up with TRBD1. The sample comprised PBMCs. The CDR3 region has the DNA TGCGCCAGCAGTAACCCACAGGGGTTTTCCTACGAGCAGTACTTC. It is translated as CASSNPQGFSYEQYF.